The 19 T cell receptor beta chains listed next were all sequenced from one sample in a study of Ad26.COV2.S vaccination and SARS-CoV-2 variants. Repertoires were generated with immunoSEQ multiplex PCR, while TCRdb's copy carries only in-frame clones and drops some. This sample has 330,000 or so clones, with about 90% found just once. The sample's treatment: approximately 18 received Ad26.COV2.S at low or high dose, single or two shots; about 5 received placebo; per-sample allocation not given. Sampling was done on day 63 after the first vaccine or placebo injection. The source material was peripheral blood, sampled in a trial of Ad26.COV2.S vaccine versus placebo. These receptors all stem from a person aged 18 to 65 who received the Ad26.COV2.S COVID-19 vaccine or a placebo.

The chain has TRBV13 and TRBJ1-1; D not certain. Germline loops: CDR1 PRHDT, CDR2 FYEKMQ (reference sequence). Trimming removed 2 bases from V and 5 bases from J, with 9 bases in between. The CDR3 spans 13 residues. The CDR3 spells CASSLWTGTEAFF. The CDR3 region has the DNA TGTGCCAGCAGCTTATGGACGGGTACTGAAGCTTTCTTT. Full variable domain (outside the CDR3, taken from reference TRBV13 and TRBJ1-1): AAGVIQSPRHLIKEKRETATLKCYPIPRHDTVYWYQQGPGQDPQFLISFYEKMQSDKGSIPDRFSAQQFSDYHSELNMSSLELGDSALYFCASSLWTGTEAFFGQGTRLTVV.

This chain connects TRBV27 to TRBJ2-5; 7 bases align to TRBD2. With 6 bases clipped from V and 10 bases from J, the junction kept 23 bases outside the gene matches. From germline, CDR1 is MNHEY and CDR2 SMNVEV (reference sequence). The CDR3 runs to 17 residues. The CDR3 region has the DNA TGTGCCAGCAGCTCCACAGCCGGGGTGGGACTACTGCCGTTCCAGTACTTC. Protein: CASSSTAGVGLLPFQYF.

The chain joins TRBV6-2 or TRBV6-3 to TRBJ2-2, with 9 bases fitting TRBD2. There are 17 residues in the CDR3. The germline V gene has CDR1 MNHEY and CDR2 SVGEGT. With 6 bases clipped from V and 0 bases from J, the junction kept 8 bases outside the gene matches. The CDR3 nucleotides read TGTGCCAGCAGCCCACTAGCGGGCGACGCGAACACCGGGGAGCTGTTTTTT. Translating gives CASSPLAGDANTGELFF.

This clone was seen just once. In DNA, the CDR3 is TGTGCCAGCAGTTACTCTGCCAAGGCGAACACTGAAGCTTTCTTT. Residues: CASSYSAKANTEAFF. The rearrangement joins TRBV6-5 to TRBJ1-1, with unresolved D. Per germline, CDR1 MNHEY and CDR2 SVGAGI. Deletions cut 0 bases from V and 1 base from J, with 9 bases between. The CDR3 totals 15 residues.

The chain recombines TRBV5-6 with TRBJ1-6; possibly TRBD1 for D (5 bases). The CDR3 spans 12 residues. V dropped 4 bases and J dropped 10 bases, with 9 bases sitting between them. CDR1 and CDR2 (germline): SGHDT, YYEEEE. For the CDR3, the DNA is TGTGCCAGCAGCCCAGGGACCTCACCCCTCCACTTT. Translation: CASSPGTSPLHF. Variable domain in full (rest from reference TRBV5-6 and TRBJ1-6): DAGVTQSPTHLIKTRGQQVTLRCSPKSGHDTVSWYQQALGQGPQFIFQYYEEEERQRGNFPDRFSGHQFPNYSSELNVNALLLGDSALYLCASSPGTSPLHFGNGTRLTVT.

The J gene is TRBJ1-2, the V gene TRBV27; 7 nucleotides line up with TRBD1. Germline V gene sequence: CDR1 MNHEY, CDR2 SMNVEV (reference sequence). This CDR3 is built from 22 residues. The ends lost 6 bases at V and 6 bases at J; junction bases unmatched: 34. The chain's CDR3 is CASSMRPDRDGRGPTNLHGYTF. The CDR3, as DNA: TGTGCCAGCAGCATGAGGCCCGACAGGGACGGTCGGGGGCCAACTAATCTTCATGGCTACACCTTC.

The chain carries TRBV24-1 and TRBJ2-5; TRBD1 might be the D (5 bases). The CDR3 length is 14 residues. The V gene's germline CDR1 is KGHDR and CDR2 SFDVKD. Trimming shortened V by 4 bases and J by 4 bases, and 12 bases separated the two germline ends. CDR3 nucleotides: TGTGCCACCAGTGACACAGGCCGGGCAGAGACCCAGTACTTC. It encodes CATSDTGRAETQYF.

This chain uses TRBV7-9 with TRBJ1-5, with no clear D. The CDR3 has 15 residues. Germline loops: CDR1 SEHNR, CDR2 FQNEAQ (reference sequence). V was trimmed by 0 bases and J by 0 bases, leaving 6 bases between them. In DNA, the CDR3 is TGTGCCAGCAGCTTAGCGCACGGTAGCAATCAGCCCCAGCATTTT. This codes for CASSLAHGSNQPQHF.

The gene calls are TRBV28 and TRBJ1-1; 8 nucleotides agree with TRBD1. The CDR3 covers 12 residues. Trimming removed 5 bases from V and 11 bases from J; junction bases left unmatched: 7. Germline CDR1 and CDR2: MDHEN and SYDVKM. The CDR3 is CASSTLTGDAFF. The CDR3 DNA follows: TGTGCCAGCAGTACCCTGACAGGGGACGCTTTCTTT.

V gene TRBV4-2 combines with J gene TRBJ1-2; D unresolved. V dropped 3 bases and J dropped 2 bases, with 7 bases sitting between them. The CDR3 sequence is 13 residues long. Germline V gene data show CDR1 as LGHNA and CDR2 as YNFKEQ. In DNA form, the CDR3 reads TGTGCCAGCAGCCAGGGAGGGAACTATGGCTACACCTTC. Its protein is CASSQGGNYGYTF.

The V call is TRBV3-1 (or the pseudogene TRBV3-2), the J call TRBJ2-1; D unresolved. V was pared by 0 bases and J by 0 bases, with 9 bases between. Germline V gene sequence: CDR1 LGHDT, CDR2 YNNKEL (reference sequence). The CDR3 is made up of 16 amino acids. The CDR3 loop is CASSQDPTSSYNEQFF. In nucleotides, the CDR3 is TGTGCCAGCAGCCAAGATCCCACGAGCTCCTACAATGAGCAGTTCTTC.

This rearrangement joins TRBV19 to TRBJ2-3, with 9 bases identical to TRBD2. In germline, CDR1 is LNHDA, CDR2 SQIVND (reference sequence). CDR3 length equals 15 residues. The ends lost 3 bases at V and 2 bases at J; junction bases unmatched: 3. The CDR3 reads CASSMLAGSTDTQYF. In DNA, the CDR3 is TGTGCCAGTAGTATGCTAGCGGGATCCACAGATACGCAGTATTTT.

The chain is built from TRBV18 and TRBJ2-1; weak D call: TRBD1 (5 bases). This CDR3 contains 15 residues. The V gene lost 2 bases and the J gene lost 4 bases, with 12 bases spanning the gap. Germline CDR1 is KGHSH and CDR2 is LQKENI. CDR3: CASSPGPTGYNEQFF. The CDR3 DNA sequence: TGTGCCAGCTCACCAGGCCCCACAGGTTACAATGAGCAGTTCTTC.

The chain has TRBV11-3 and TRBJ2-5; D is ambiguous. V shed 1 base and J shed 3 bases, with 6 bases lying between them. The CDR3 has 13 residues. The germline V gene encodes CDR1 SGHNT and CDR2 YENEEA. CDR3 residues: CASSLVREETQYF. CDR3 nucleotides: TGTGCCAGCAGCTTAGTTAGGGAAGAGACCCAGTACTTC. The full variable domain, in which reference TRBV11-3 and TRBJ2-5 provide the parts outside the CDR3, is EAGVVQSPRYKIIEKKQPVAFWCNPISGHNTLYWYLQNLGQGPELLIRYENEEAVDDSQLPKDRFSAERLKGVDSTLKIQPAELGDSAVYLCASSLVREETQYFGPGTRLLVL.

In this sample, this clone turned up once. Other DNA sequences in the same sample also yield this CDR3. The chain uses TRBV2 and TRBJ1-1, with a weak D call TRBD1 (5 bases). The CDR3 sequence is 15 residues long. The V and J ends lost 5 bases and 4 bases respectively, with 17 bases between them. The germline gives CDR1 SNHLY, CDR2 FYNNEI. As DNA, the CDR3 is TGTGCCAGCAGTAGCCAAGGGGCGGTGGGCACTGAAGCTTTCTTT. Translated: CASSSQGAVGTEAFF.

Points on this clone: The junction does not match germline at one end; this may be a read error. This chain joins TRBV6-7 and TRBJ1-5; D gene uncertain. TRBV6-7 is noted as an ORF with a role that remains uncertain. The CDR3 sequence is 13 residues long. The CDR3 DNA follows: TGTGCCAGCGGAGGGTATAGCGATCAGCCCCAGCATTTT. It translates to CASGGYSDQPQHF.

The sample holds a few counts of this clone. CDR3 sequence (DNA): TGCGCCAGCAGCGATGGGAATACCTACGAGCAGTACGTC. It is translated as CASSDGNTYEQYV. The chain is built from TRBV5-1 and TRBJ2-7; no clear D. Between the trimmed V and J ends, which lost 4 bases and 2 bases, there was a span of 10 bases. Germline V lookup: CDR1 SGHRS, CDR2 YFSETQ. The CDR3 consists of 13 residues.

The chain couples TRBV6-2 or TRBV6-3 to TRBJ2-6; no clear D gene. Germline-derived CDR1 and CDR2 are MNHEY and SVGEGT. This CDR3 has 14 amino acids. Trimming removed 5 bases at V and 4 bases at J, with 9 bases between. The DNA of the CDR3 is TGTGCCAGCAGTGAGAGGACCGGGGCCAACGTCCTGACTTTC. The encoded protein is CASSERTGANVLTF.

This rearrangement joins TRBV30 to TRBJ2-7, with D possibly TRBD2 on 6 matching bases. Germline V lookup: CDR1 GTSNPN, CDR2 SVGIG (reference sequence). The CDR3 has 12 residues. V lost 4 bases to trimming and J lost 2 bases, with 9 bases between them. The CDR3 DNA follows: TGTGCCTGGAATCGGGGGACCTACGAGCAGTACGTC. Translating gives CAWNRGTYEQYV.